A single sample is the source of the 31 T cell receptor beta chains below, sequenced in a study of blood T cells in healthy people across ages. With a J-beta primer mix and a sample-barcoded 5' primer, a second PCR ran about 6 to 11 cycles. TCRdb re-called the 5' RACE reads through MiXCR, storing one row per CDR3 protein. The sample carries roughly 1,700,000 distinct CDR3 sequences, under 30% recorded once. The sample taken for sequencing was blood. The source of these receptors is a woman between 25 and 40 years old in good health.

This clonotype was detected only a few times. The chain links TRBV6-5 to TRBJ1-4, with D unresolved. The germline CDR1 and CDR2 sequences are MNHEY and SVGAGI. V was pared by 5 bases and J by 6 bases, with 13 bases between. The CDR3 has 14 residues. CDR3: CASSNGLSHEKLFF. In DNA form, the CDR3 reads TGTGCCAGCAGTAATGGACTGTCCCATGAAAAACTGTTTTTT.

This clonotype has at least ten counts. The rearrangement joins TRBV18 to TRBJ2-7; D might be TRBD2 (6 bases). The CDR3 loop spans 16 amino acids. Germline V lookup: CDR1 KGHSH, CDR2 LQKENI. V dropped 6 bases and J dropped 0 bases, with 18 bases sitting between them. The CDR3 loop is CASSRATSRTSYEQYF. The CDR3 coding sequence is TGTGCCAGCTCCCGGGCAACTAGCCGCACCTCCTACGAGCAGTACTTC.

Remarks on this clonotype: The junction shows a germline mismatch at one end, possibly a read error. This rearrangement joins TRBV25-1 to TRBJ1-2; no firm D call. The CDR3 extends over 12 amino acids. Looked up from germline, CDR1 is MGHDK and CDR2 is SYGVNS. CDR3 bases: TGTGCCGGCAGTGAAACGATCTATGGCTACACCTTC. It translates to CAGSETIYGYTF.

In this sample, this clonotype turned up many times. The V and J genes are TRBV5-1 and TRBJ2-7; possible D gene TRBD1, 5 bases. The V gene lost 0 bases and the J gene lost 6 bases, with 7 bases spanning the gap. CDR1 and CDR2 from the germline V gene are SGHRS and YFSETQ. The CDR3 contains 12 residues. The CDR3 sequence is CASSLGRVEQYF. In nucleotides, the CDR3 is TGCGCCAGCAGCTTGGGCAGGGTCGAGCAGTACTTC.

The chain employs TRBV6-1 and TRBJ2-7, with 7 bases fitting TRBD2. The V segment lost 6 bases and the J segment 6 bases; nucleotides outside the gene matches: 26. CDR3 length equals 19 residues. Germline loops: CDR1 MNHNS, CDR2 SASEGT. The CDR3 region is CASSPLLVGGIRAPREQYF. The CDR3, as DNA: TGTGCCAGCAGCCCCCTCCTCGTCGGGGGGATCAGGGCCCCTCGCGAGCAGTACTTC.

In its sample, this clonotype was seen once. The rearrangement links TRBV18 to TRBJ2-3, with 8 bases lining up with TRBD2. The CDR3 has 17 residues. CDR1 KGHSH and CDR2 LQKENI come from the germline V gene. The trim removed 0 bases at V and 3 bases at J, leaving 8 bases unmatched. In DNA form, the CDR3 reads TGTGCCAGCTCACCACCGAACGGGAGGGCGGTGACAGATACGCAGTATTTT. Translation gives CASSPPNGRAVTDTQYF. The full variable domain, rest sourced from reference TRBV18 and TRBJ2-3, is NAGVMQNPRHLVRRRGQEARLRCSPMKGHSHVYWYRQLPEEGLKFMVYLQKENIIDESGMPKERFSAEFPKEGPSILRIQQVVRGDSAAYFCASSPPNGRAVTDTQYFGPGTRLTVL.

This clonotype has a handful of counts. V is TRBV2 and J is TRBJ2-3; D unclear. Germline V CDR1 and CDR2: SNHLY, FYNNEI. Trimming took off 7 bases at V and 5 bases at J, with 7 bases between the two ends. The CDR3 has 11 amino acids. In DNA, the CDR3 is TGTGCCAGCAAATCCGAAGATACGCAGTATTTT. It encodes CASKSEDTQYF.

The DNA for the CDR3 is TGTGCCAGCAGTTCACCGGGACTAGCGAACATTCAGTACTTC. Encoded protein: CASSSPGLANIQYF. The gene calls are TRBV6-2 or TRBV6-3 and TRBJ2-4; 10 bases match TRBD2. The CDR3 consists of 14 residues. Germline CDR1 MNHEY, CDR2 SVGEGT. The V gene end was trimmed by 4 bases and the J gene end by 7 bases; junction bases not matched to a gene: 4.

V is TRBV2 and J is TRBJ2-7; weak D call: TRBD2 (5 bases). The CDR3 runs 13 residues. Trimming removed 9 bases from V and 2 bases from J, with 14 bases in between. CDR1 SNHLY and CDR2 FYNNEI come from the germline V gene. The CDR3 bases are TGTGCCAGTAGCGCCGGTGTGACCTACGAGCAGTACTTC. Residues: CASSAGVTYEQYF. The full variable domain, rest sourced from reference TRBV2 and TRBJ2-7, is EPEVTQTPSHQVTQMGQEVILRCVPISNHLYFYWYRQILGQKVEFLVSFYNNEISEKSEIFDDQFSVERPDGSNFTLKIRSTKLEDSAMYFCASSAGVTYEQYFGPGTRLTVT.

V and J are TRBV12-3 or TRBV12-4 and TRBJ2-5, with D maybe TRBD2 (6 bases). The V gene lost 11 bases and the J gene lost 2 bases, with 9 bases spanning the gap. CDR3 size: 11 residues. Written as DNA, the CDR3 is TGTGCCGTTGGGGGGCAAGAGACCCAGTACTTC. Protein: CAVGGQETQYF.

The chain uses TRBV5-6 and TRBJ2-5; D is ambiguous. This CDR3 contains 16 residues. The V end was cut by 1 base, the J end by 5 bases, with 18 bases between. CDR1 is SGHDT, CDR2 YYEEEE, per germline. CDR3 protein: CASSLRVVGEQETQYF. The CDR3 DNA reads as TGTGCCAGCAGCTTGCGGGTCGTTGGAGAGCAGGAGACCCAGTACTTC.

This clonotype came up a few times. DNA for the CDR3: TGTGCCAGCAGCATCTTTGGAGTCGCCTACAATGAGCAGTTCTTC. It encodes CASSIFGVAYNEQFF. V and J are TRBV7-2 and TRBJ2-1; the D is unclear. Germline-derived CDR1 and CDR2 are SGHTA and FQGNSA. CDR3 size: 15 residues. V lost 5 bases and J 2 bases, leaving 13 bases between the germline ends.

This clonotype was detected a few times. The chain joins TRBV19 to TRBJ1-4, with 7 nucleotides matching TRBD1. V lost 5 bases, J lost 8 bases, and 14 bases stayed unmatched. The CDR3 length is 16 residues. In germline, CDR1 is LNHDA, CDR2 SQIVND (reference sequence). Here the CDR3 reads CASSSPGTGAREKLFF. The CDR3 coding sequence is TGTGCCAGTAGTTCCCCCGGCACAGGGGCTCGGGAAAAACTGTTTTTT.

This clonotype showed up just a few times. V is TRBV7-6 and J is TRBJ2-1, with 11 bases lining up with TRBD2. V lost 4 bases to trimming and J lost 0 bases; unmatched junction nucleotides: 5. The CDR3 spans 17 residues. The germline CDR1 and CDR2 sequences are SGHVS and FNYEAQ. CDR3 residues: CASSSRTSGLSYNEQFF. DNA of the CDR3: TGTGCCAGCAGCTCTAGGACTAGCGGGCTCTCCTACAATGAGCAGTTCTTC.

V usage is TRBV5-1 and J usage is TRBJ1-5, with TRBD1 identical over 9 bases. The length of the CDR3 is 16 residues. Germline lookup yields CDR1 SGHRS and CDR2 YFSETQ. V lost 4 bases to trimming and J lost 6 bases; unmatched junction nucleotides: 11. CDR3 amino acids: CASSPGQGGLSQPQHF. DNA for the CDR3: TGCGCCAGCAGCCCGGGACAGGGCGGGTTGAGTCAGCCCCAGCATTTT.

This clonotype appeared many times. This chain uses TRBV5-1 with TRBJ2-4; D could derive from TRBD1 or TRBD2 (5 bases each). Germline CDR1 SGHRS, CDR2 YFSETQ. V dropped 0 bases and J dropped 2 bases, with 9 bases sitting between them. The CDR3 sequence is 15 residues long. CDR3 region: CASSLVGETKNIQYF. CDR3 nucleotides: TGCGCCAGCAGCTTGGTGGGGGAGACCAAAAACATTCAGTACTTC. The whole variable domain, remainder taken from reference TRBV5-1 and TRBJ2-4, is KAGVTQTPRYLIKTRGQQVTLSCSPISGHRSVSWYQQTPGQGLQFLFEYFSETQRNKGNFPGRFSGRQFSNSRSEMNVSTLELGDSALYLCASSLVGETKNIQYFGAGTRLSVL.

As concerns this clonotype: At one end the junction does not follow the germline gene, possibly because of a read error. The chain uses TRBV5-1 and TRBJ2-5, with D perhaps matching TRBD1 (5 bases). This CDR3 is built from 15 residues. Germline V gene lookup returns CDR1 SGHRS and CDR2 YFSETQ. The CDR3 bases are TGCGCCAGCAGCTTGAGAACAGGACCCCAAGAGACCCAGTGCTTC. It specifies CASSLRTGPQETQCF. Looking up the rest from reference TRBV5-1 and TRBJ2-5 gives the full variable domain: KAGVTQTPRYLIKTRGQQVTLSCSPISGHRSVSWYQQTPGQGLQFLFEYFSETQRNKGNFPGRFSGRQFSNSRSEMNVSTLELGDSALYLCASSLRTGPQETQCFGPGTRLLVL.

V usage is TRBV18 and J usage is TRBJ1-1; D is possibly TRBD1 (5 bases). Per germline, CDR1 KGHSH and CDR2 LQKENI. The CDR3 is 14 amino acids. Trimming pared 3 bases from V and 4 bases from J, leaving 12 bases between. CDR3 DNA: TGTGCCAGCTCACCCGATTTGGGGGGCACTGAAGCTTTCTTT. Its protein is CASSPDLGGTEAFF.

The CDR3 region has the DNA TGTGCCATCAGCTTCCGACTAGCGAACCAAGAGACCCAGTACTTC. Its translation: CAISFRLANQETQYF. The V call is TRBV10-3, the J call TRBJ2-5, with 8 bases aligning to TRBD2. The germline CDR1 and CDR2 sequences are ENHRY and SYGVKD. The CDR3 is made up of 15 amino acids. The V and J ends lost 6 bases and 0 bases, in that order; junction bases with no gene match: 6.

The chain recombines TRBV20-1 with TRBJ2-7; TRBD1 matches 11 bases. Germline CDR1 DFQATT, CDR2 SNEGSKA (reference sequence). This CDR3 has 19 residues. Germline trimming cut 5 bases from V and 3 bases from J; bases unmatched to any gene: 21. CDR3 protein: CSAGTINRDRGILCYEQYF. In nucleotides, the CDR3 is TGCAGTGCTGGTACCATCAACCGGGACAGGGGGATTTTATGCTACGAGCAGTACTTC.

Worth noting for this clonotype: A clone one base away is much larger, so this may be a read error. This CDR3 is missing its conserved last phenylalanine or tryptophan, likely due to a read error. The chain has TRBV5-1 and TRBJ2-3, with D possibly TRBD1 on 5 matching bases. V was pared by 5 bases and J by 0 bases, with 13 bases between. The CDR3 consists of 15 residues. The germline gives CDR1 SGHRS, CDR2 YFSETQ. The CDR3 here is CASSEPGHSTDTQYV. CDR3 nucleotides: TGCGCCAGCAGTGAGCCAGGACATAGCACAGATACGCAGTATGTT.

In its sample, this clonotype was seen a few times. The CDR3 coding sequence is TGTGCCAGCATTGGGACGCCCTACAATGAGCAGTTCTTC. As protein: CASIGTPYNEQFF. The rearrangement joins TRBV28 to TRBJ2-1; D is possibly TRBD1 or TRBD2 (5 bases each). Germline loops: CDR1 MDHEN, CDR2 SYDVKM. V lost 7 bases to trimming and J lost 2 bases, with 9 bases between them. This CDR3 is 13 amino acids long.

The V gene is TRBV7-8, the J gene TRBJ2-3; unclear D gene. The V end was cut by 5 bases, the J end by 5 bases, with 11 bases between. The length of the CDR3 is 13 residues. The germline gives CDR1 SGHVS, CDR2 FQNEAQ. The CDR3 protein is CASSQLSGDTQYF. The CDR3 DNA sequence: TGTGCCAGCAGCCAACTTAGTGGAGATACGCAGTATTTT.

This clonotype has only a few counts. This chain connects TRBV9 to TRBJ2-5, with unresolved D. Germline-derived CDR1 and CDR2 are SGDLS and YYNGEE. This CDR3 has 14 amino acids. Trimming removed 4 bases at V and 1 base at J, with 11 bases between. The CDR3 DNA follows: TGTGCCAGCAGCCTAGGACGGGTCCAAGAGACCCAGTACTTC. Translation gives CASSLGRVQETQYF.

A few counts support this clonotype. The chain is built from TRBV15 and TRBJ2-3, with 8 bases that match TRBD2. This CDR3 has 20 amino acids. Germline V CDR1 and CDR2: LNHNV, YYDKDF (reference sequence). With V trimmed by 3 bases and J by 1 base, 18 bases remained unmatched. Here the CDR3 DNA reads TGTGCCACCAGCAGGGATACGGCGGGGGGTACTATTTTTGGCACAGATACGCAGTATTTT. The encoded protein is CATSRDTAGGTIFGTDTQYF.

This clonotype showed up just once. The genes are TRBV3-1 and TRBJ2-7; TRBD1 matches 9 bases. Looked up from germline, CDR1 is LGHDT and CDR2 is YNNKEL (reference sequence). CDR3 length equals 14 residues. After removal of 2 bases from V and 3 bases from J, the junction contained 2 bases not matched to a gene. CDR3 in amino acids: CASSQTGGHYEQYF. CDR3 coding DNA: TGTGCCAGCAGCCAAACAGGGGGCCACTACGAGCAGTACTTC.

This clonotype appeared many times. V gene TRBV12-3 or TRBV12-4 combines with J gene TRBJ1-2, with TRBD1 matching over 7 bases. The trim removed 5 bases at V and 7 bases at J, leaving 7 bases unmatched. The CDR3 spans 13 residues. The CDR3 DNA reads as TGTGCCAGCAGTCCACTGACAGGGTTTGGCTACACCTTC. This sequence encodes CASSPLTGFGYTF.

This clonotype was recorded at least ten times. V is TRBV20-1 and J is TRBJ2-7; D is ambiguous. This CDR3 spans 11 amino acids. Trimming pared 5 bases from V and 4 bases from J, leaving 9 bases between. CDR1 is DFQATT, CDR2 SNEGSKA, per germline (reference sequence). The CDR3 sequence: CSAFLRYEQYF. The CDR3 DNA reads as TGCAGTGCTTTCCTCAGATACGAGCAGTACTTC.

V is TRBV15 and J is TRBJ2-7; no reliable D call. The CDR3 has 13 residues. CDR1 and CDR2 from the germline V gene are LNHNV and YYDKDF (reference sequence). V was pared by 0 bases and J by 2 bases, with 5 bases between. The CDR3, as DNA: TGTGCCACCAGCAGAGACCAGGCCTACGAGCAGTACTTC. Translation gives CATSRDQAYEQYF. Together with reference TRBV15 and TRBJ2-7, the CDR3 gives the full variable domain: DAMVIQNPRYQVTQFGKPVTLSCSQTLNHNVMYWYQQKSSQAPKLLFHYYDKDFNNEADTPDNFQSRRPNTSFCFLDIRSPGLGDTAMYLCATSRDQAYEQYFGPGTRLTVT.

This clonotype came up a few times. This chain connects TRBV15 to TRBJ1-4; 8 bases align to TRBD1. Germline-derived CDR1 and CDR2 are LNHNV and YYDKDF (reference sequence). The J segment lost 7 bases and the V segment lost 8 bases, leaving 9 bases of the junction unmatched. The CDR3 sequence is 14 residues long. The CDR3 DNA sequence: TGTGCCACCGGGACCAACAGGGGGGGTGAAAAACTGTTTTTT. Encoded protein: CATGTNRGGEKLFF.

The genes are TRBV9 and TRBJ2-4; 11 bases fit TRBD1. CDR1 SGDLS and CDR2 YYNGEE come from the germline V gene. V lost 7 bases to trimming and J lost 3 bases; unmatched junction nucleotides: 6. This CDR3 is built from 15 residues. The CDR3 bases are TGTGCCAGCTCCGCTGGGACAGGGGGCAAAAACATTCAGTACTTC. It codes for CASSAGTGGKNIQYF.